The 14 T cell receptor beta chains below come from one sample, sequenced in a study of spatial heterogeneity in lung cancer. Regarding time point: blood at routine non-recurrence follow-up after resection. TCRdb called the 5' RACE reads again in MiXCR, with one record for every CDR3 protein. Seen here are about 43,000 distinct CDR3 sequences, about 22% observed once, and the top ten hold approximately 6.8%. The sample in question was PBMCs, obtained at follow-up. The receptor source for this set is a female donor with early-stage non-small cell lung cancer.

This clonotype was seen ten or more times. The rearrangement links TRBV20-1 to TRBJ2-3, with 14 bases that match TRBD2. Germline V lookup: CDR1 DFQATT, CDR2 SNEGSKA (reference sequence). This CDR3 has 14 residues. The V segment lost 3 bases and the J segment 5 bases; nucleotides outside the gene matches: 1. CDR3 coding DNA: TGCAGTGCTAGGGGGACTAGCGGGAGAGATACGCAGTATTTT. This gives the protein CSARGTSGRDTQYF.

The rearrangement joins TRBV11-2 to TRBJ2-5; no clear D. V was clipped by 4 bases and J by 7 bases, with 13 bases between them. Germline values: CDR1 SGHAT, CDR2 FQNNGV. There are 13 residues in the CDR3. The CDR3 protein is CASSSLSRGTQYF. In DNA form, the CDR3 reads TGTGCCAGCAGCTCCCTCTCCCGTGGGACCCAGTACTTC. Based on the CDR3 plus reference TRBV11-2 and TRBJ2-5, the full variable domain is EAGVAQSPRYKIIEKRQSVAFWCNPISGHATLYWYQQILGQGPKLLIQFQNNGVVDDSQLPKDRFSAERLKGVDSTLKIQPAKLEDSAVYLCASSSLSRGTQYFGPGTRLLVL.

By share of the sample, this clonotype is medium-sized. The chain uses TRBV11-2 and TRBJ2-7; 8 nucleotides match TRBD2. CDR3 size: 14 residues. Per the germline V gene, CDR1 is SGHAT and CDR2 is FQNNGV. V dropped 5 bases and J dropped 1; count of bases not matched to a gene: 4. This CDR3 is CASSALAGSYEQYF. CDR3 bases: TGTGCCAGCAGCGCGCTAGCGGGTTCCTACGAGCAGTACTTC.

The J gene is TRBJ2-7, the V gene TRBV5-1; D unclear. V shed 0 bases and J shed 5 bases, with 9 bases lying between them. The CDR3 loop spans 13 amino acids. Per germline, CDR1 SGHRS and CDR2 YFSETQ. The chain's CDR3 is CASSLAPENEQYF. CDR3 bases: TGCGCCAGCAGCTTGGCCCCAGAAAACGAGCAGTACTTC.

At least ten counts were recorded for this clonotype. The rearrangement links TRBV4-1 to TRBJ1-4; D perhaps matches TRBD1 (5 bases). The V and J ends lost 2 bases and 1 base respectively, with 8 bases between them. CDR3 size: 15 residues. The germline CDR1 and CDR2 sequences are MGHRA and YSYEKL. CDR3 nucleotides: TGCGCCAGCAGCCAAATCCAGGGAACTAATGAAAAACTGTTTTTT. This encodes CASSQIQGTNEKLFF.

This clonotype turned up a few times. V is TRBV3-1 and J is TRBJ1-2; D not certain. The CDR3 sequence is 15 residues long. The germline gives CDR1 LGHDT, CDR2 YNNKEL (reference sequence). V lost 0 bases and J 7 bases, leaving 15 bases between the germline ends. DNA of the CDR3: TGTGCCAGCAGCCAAGAAATGATCGAGAGTGGTGGCTACACCTTC. It is translated as CASSQEMIESGGYTF.

This chain uses TRBV27 with TRBJ1-2; unclear D gene. CDR1 and CDR2 (germline): MNHEY, SMNVEV (reference sequence). Trimming pared 4 bases from V and 2 bases from J, leaving 8 bases between. CDR3 length equals 13 residues. The CDR3 spells CASSWDGNYGYTF. CDR3 DNA: TGTGCCAGCAGTTGGGATGGGAACTATGGCTACACCTTC.

Of note for this clonotype: A much larger clonotype is one base distant, so this may be a read error. The rearrangement uses TRBV7-9 and TRBJ2-3; 9 nucleotides match TRBD2. Germline CDR1 and CDR2: SEHNR and FQNEAQ (reference sequence). The CDR3 loop spans 16 amino acids. The CDR3 DNA sequence: TGTGTCAGCAGCTGGACCGGGACTAGCATTTTAGATACGCAGTATTTT. It yields the protein CVSSWTGTSILDTQYF.

This clonotype has more than one count but fewer than ten. The CDR3 DNA sequence: TGCAGCGTTGGACTAGCGGGAGGCCAAGGACTCTCGGGTACGCAGTATTTT. Amino acid sequence: CSVGLAGGQGLSGTQYF. The J gene is TRBJ2-3, the V gene TRBV29-1; 13 positions match TRBD2. The CDR3 is 17 residues long. Germline trimming cut 4 bases from V and 8 bases from J; bases unmatched to any gene: 15. Germline-derived CDR1 and CDR2 are SQVTM and ANQGSEA.

Notes on this clonotype: At one boundary the junction diverges from the germline segment, which might be a read error. The CDR3 reads CTSTTSGNTIYF. The CDR3 DNA reads TGTACCAGCACCACCTCTGGAAACACCATATATTTT. V is TRBV7-9 and J is TRBJ1-3; D is unclear. The germline gives CDR1 SEHNR, CDR2 FQNEAQ (reference sequence). This CDR3 comprises 12 residues.

This clonotype was recorded a few times. The chain carries TRBV29-1 and TRBJ1-4, with D unresolved. Germline lookup yields CDR1 SQVTM and CDR2 ANQGSEA. The CDR3 totals 14 residues. V dropped 0 bases and J dropped 7 bases, with 12 bases sitting between them. The DNA of the CDR3 is TGCAGCGTTGAAGAATCCGGAGGAGGTGAAAAACTGTTTTTT. It yields the protein CSVEESGGGEKLFF.

V and J are TRBV7-9 and TRBJ2-3; TRBD2 aligns across 9 bases. Losses at the gene ends were 1 base for V and 11 bases for J; bases not matched to a gene: 10. CDR3 length: 15 amino acids. CDR1 and CDR2 (germline): SEHNR, FQNEAQ (reference sequence). The CDR3 DNA reads TGTGCCAGCAGCTTAGACTCAACAGCTAGCGGGGTGCAGTATTTT. Its protein product is CASSLDSTASGVQYF.

This clonotype is deemed medium-sized. The chain joins TRBV7-9 to TRBJ2-5, with a tentative D call TRBD1 (6 bases). The V and J ends lost 10 bases and 5 bases respectively, with 14 bases between them. CDR1 SEHNR and CDR2 FQNEAQ come from the germline V gene (reference sequence). The CDR3 is made up of 12 amino acids. Here the CDR3 reads CATRDMAETQYF. CDR3 nucleotide sequence: TGTGCCACCCGGGACATGGCGGAGACCCAGTACTTC.

This clonotype was observed a few times. The rearrangement joins TRBV5-4 to TRBJ2-1; no clear D. The CDR3 is 14 residues long. CDR1 and CDR2 from the germline V gene are SGHNT and YYREEE (reference sequence). V dropped 1 base and J dropped 4 bases, with 9 bases sitting between them. CDR3 sequence reads: CASSLRLPYNEQFF. DNA of the CDR3: TGTGCCAGCAGCTTGCGGCTCCCTTACAATGAGCAGTTCTTC.